These T cell receptor beta chains were read from a single sample in a study of cytomegalovirus exposure and HLA in healthy donors. Data came from immunoSEQ multiplex PCR; TCRdb stores just in-frame clones and leaves some out. Of tens of thousands of clones listed, 95% are singletons. Sequenced: PBMCs. The receptor set was obtained from a woman aged 18-29 years in good health and CMV-seropositive. Both conserved end residues are part of each CDR3. The D gene is left open where the match is weak. A row's size may be missing; if present it is once, few, many or a size class.

d_call: NA; clone_size: once; v_call: TRBV27; j_call: TRBJ1-5; cdr3_aa: CASSLWDRRRGEKSNQPQHF; cdr3_nt: TGTGCCAGCAGTTTATGGGATCGGCGTAGGGGTGAAAAAAGCAATCAGCCCCAGCATTTT
d_call: NA; clone_size: NA; v_call: TRBV5-1; j_call: TRBJ1-3; cdr3_aa: CASSRGGGSGNTIYF; cdr3_nt: TGCGCCAGCAGCAGAGGAGGTGGCTCTGGAAACACCATATATTTT
d_call: TRBD1; clone_size: few; v_call: TRBV7-2; j_call: TRBJ1-5; cdr3_aa: CASSTDRFNQPQHF; cdr3_nt: TGTGCCAGCAGCACGGACAGGTTCAATCAGCCCCAGCATTTT
d_call: TRBD2; clone_size: NA; v_call: TRBV7-2; j_call: TRBJ2-2; cdr3_aa: CASSTGLAGGATTGELFF; cdr3_nt: TGTGCCAGCAGCACGGGACTAGCGGGGGGCGCCACCACCGGGGAGCTGTTTTTT
d_call: NA; clone_size: few; v_call: TRBV11-2; j_call: TRBJ1-6; cdr3_aa: CASSLAPENNNSPLHF; cdr3_nt: TGTGCCAGCAGCTTAGCACCTGAGAATAATAATTCACCCCTCCACTTT
d_call: NA; clone_size: NA; v_call: TRBV30; j_call: TRBJ1-2; cdr3_aa: CAWSWGRATNYGYTF; cdr3_nt: TGTGCCTGGTCTTGGGGCAGGGCCACTAACTATGGCTACACCTTC
d_call: NA; clone_size: NA; v_call: TRBV27; j_call: TRBJ2-1; cdr3_aa: CASSLWGDRLSYNEQFF; cdr3_nt: TGTGCCAGCAGTTTATGGGGCGACCGACTCTCCTACAATGAGCAGTTCTTC
d_call: TRBD1; clone_size: NA; v_call: TRBV4-1; j_call: TRBJ2-7; cdr3_aa: CASSQEPPDRGFTYEQYF; cdr3_nt: TGCGCCAGCAGCCAAGAACCCCCGGACAGGGGATTTACCTACGAGCAGTACTTC
d_call: NA; clone_size: NA; v_call: TRBV5-1; j_call: TRBJ2-7; cdr3_aa: CASSLAPGIHEQYF; cdr3_nt: TGCGCCAGCAGCTTGGCCCCAGGGATCCACGAGCAGTACTTC
d_call: TRBD1; clone_size: once; v_call: TRBV4-1; j_call: TRBJ2-4; cdr3_aa: CASSQFTNAGTGENIQYF; cdr3_nt: TGCGCCAGCAGCCAATTTACCAATGCGGGGACAGGGGAAAACATTCAGTACTTC
d_call: NA; clone_size: NA; v_call: TRBV27; j_call: TRBJ2-3; cdr3_aa: CASSSPTYGSTSTDTQYF; cdr3_nt: TGTGCCAGCAGTTCCCCGACCTACGGATCGACTAGCACAGATACGCAGTATTTT
d_call: NA; clone_size: once; v_call: TRBV7-2; j_call: TRBJ2-1; cdr3_aa: CASSPDLRPRGAKNEQFF; cdr3_nt: TGTGCCAGCAGCCCCGATCTCCGCCCCCGGGGGGCGAAAAATGAGCAGTTCTTC
d_call: NA; clone_size: NA; v_call: TRBV30; j_call: TRBJ1-2; cdr3_aa: CAWSAQGYGYTF; cdr3_nt: TGTGCCTGGAGTGCACAGGGCTATGGCTACACCTTC
d_call: NA; clone_size: NA; v_call: TRBV25-1; j_call: TRBJ1-4; cdr3_aa: CASSADRNNEKLFF; cdr3_nt: TGTGCCAGCAGTGCGGACAGAAATAATGAAAAACTGTTTTTT
d_call: TRBD2; clone_size: NA; v_call: TRBV7-8; j_call: TRBJ2-5; cdr3_aa: CASSPRPGTSGSRGETQYF; cdr3_nt: TGTGCCAGCAGCCCCCGTCCCGGGACTAGCGGGAGTAGGGGAGAGACCCAGTACTTC
d_call: NA; clone_size: NA; v_call: TRBV28; j_call: TRBJ2-6; cdr3_aa: CASSLYGSGANVLTF; cdr3_nt: TGTGCCAGCAGTTTATACGGGTCTGGGGCCAACGTCCTGACTTTC
d_call: NA; clone_size: NA; v_call: TRBV30; j_call: TRBJ2-1; cdr3_aa: CAYTVQGRSYNEQFF; cdr3_nt: TGTGCCTACACGGTACAGGGACGTTCCTACAATGAGCAGTTCTTC
d_call: TRBD2; clone_size: NA; v_call: TRBV14; j_call: TRBJ2-1; cdr3_aa: CASSHLPGRPSGSLMGQFF; cdr3_nt: TGTGCCAGCAGCCACCTCCCGGGGAGGCCCAGCGGGAGTCTCATGGGGCAGTTCTTC
d_call: NA; clone_size: NA; v_call: TRBV18; j_call: TRBJ1-1; cdr3_aa: CASSPGGASTEAFF; cdr3_nt: TGTGCCAGCTCACCAGGGGGGGCTTCCACTGAAGCTTTCTTT
d_call: NA; clone_size: NA; v_call: TRBV6-1; j_call: TRBJ2-4; cdr3_aa: CASSEEARVAKNIQYF; cdr3_nt: TGTGCCAGCAGTGAAGAAGCCCGAGTAGCCAAAAACATTCAGTACTTC
d_call: NA; clone_size: NA; v_call: TRBV10-2; j_call: TRBJ1-5; cdr3_aa: CASSEGRGWDKGNQPQHF; cdr3_nt: TGCGCCAGCAGTGAGGGCAGGGGATGGGATAAGGGCAATCAGCCCCAGCATTTT
d_call: NA; clone_size: NA; v_call: TRBV28; j_call: TRBJ2-7; cdr3_aa: CASRLSVGASYEQYF; cdr3_nt: TGTGCCAGCAGACTTTCAGTGGGGGCCTCTTACGAGCAGTACTTC
d_call: NA; clone_size: NA; v_call: TRBV27; j_call: TRBJ1-1; cdr3_aa: CASSLFQNTEAFF; cdr3_nt: TGTGCCAGCAGTTTATTTCAGAACACTGAAGCTTTCTTT
d_call: TRBD1; clone_size: NA; v_call: TRBV29-1; j_call: TRBJ1-1; cdr3_aa: CSGKGQGHTEAFF; cdr3_nt: TGCAGCGGCAAGGGACAGGGGCACACTGAAGCTTTCTTT
d_call: TRBD1; clone_size: NA; v_call: TRBV27; j_call: TRBJ2-7; cdr3_aa: CASSFPTGTGSFEQYF; cdr3_nt: TGTGCCAGCAGTTTCCCAACCGGGACAGGGTCTTTCGAGCAGTACTTC
d_call: NA; clone_size: NA; v_call: TRBV4-1; j_call: TRBJ2-7; cdr3_aa: CASSQFFQPLITSEQYF; cdr3_nt: TGCGCCAGCAGCCAATTTTTCCAGCCACTAATAACCTCCGAGCAGTACTTC
d_call: TRBD2; clone_size: NA; v_call: TRBV14; j_call: TRBJ2-7; cdr3_aa: CASRGLGASGSYEQYF; cdr3_nt: TGTGCCAGCAGGGGGCTAGGGGCTAGCGGTTCCTACGAGCAGTACTTC
d_call: TRBD2; clone_size: NA; v_call: TRBV5-1; j_call: TRBJ2-1; cdr3_aa: CASRGGREAYNEQFF; cdr3_nt: TGCGCCAGCAGGGGCGGGCGGGAGGCCTACAATGAGCAGTTCTTC
d_call: TRBD2; clone_size: NA; v_call: TRBV9; j_call: TRBJ2-1; cdr3_aa: CASSVGSGAYNEQFF; cdr3_nt: TGTGCCAGCAGCGTAGGAAGCGGGGCTTACAATGAGCAGTTCTTC
d_call: NA; clone_size: NA; v_call: TRBV5-6; j_call: TRBJ1-1; cdr3_aa: CASSLRQGRGTEAFF; cdr3_nt: TGTGCCAGCAGCTTGCGCCAGGGAAGGGGGACTGAAGCTTTCTTT
d_call: NA; clone_size: NA; v_call: TRBV28; j_call: TRBJ2-3; cdr3_aa: CASSTIVTQYF; cdr3_nt: TGTGCCAGCAGTACTATAGTTACGCAGTATTTT
d_call: NA; clone_size: NA; v_call: TRBV4-3; j_call: TRBJ1-4; cdr3_aa: CASSQGRATNEKLFF; cdr3_nt: TGCGCCAGCAGCCAAGGGAGGGCAACTAATGAAAAACTGTTTTTT
d_call: TRBD1; clone_size: NA; v_call: TRBV28; j_call: TRBJ1-1; cdr3_aa: CASSPGQAQKIPEAFF; cdr3_nt: TGTGCCAGCAGCCCGGGACAGGCCCAGAAGATCCCTGAAGCTTTCTTT
d_call: NA; clone_size: NA; v_call: TRBV28; j_call: TRBJ2-3; cdr3_aa: CASSFRSFADTQYF; cdr3_nt: TGTGCCAGCAGTTTTCGGAGTTTTGCAGATACGCAGTATTTT
d_call: NA; clone_size: NA; v_call: TRBV20-1; j_call: TRBJ2-1; cdr3_aa: CSPKEDEQFF; cdr3_nt: TGCAGCCCCAAGGAGGATGAGCAGTTCTTC
d_call: TRBD2; clone_size: NA; v_call: TRBV19; j_call: TRBJ2-7; cdr3_aa: CASSIRGRTSGTYEQYF; cdr3_nt: TGTGCCAGTAGTATACGAGGGAGGACTAGCGGAACCTACGAGCAGTACTTC
d_call: NA; clone_size: NA; v_call: TRBV28; j_call: TRBJ2-5; cdr3_aa: CASSEGARKTQYF; cdr3_nt: TGTGCCAGTTCGGAGGGGGCTCGGAAGACCCAGTACTTC
d_call: NA; clone_size: NA; v_call: TRBV18; j_call: TRBJ1-1; cdr3_aa: CASSPVGGTLVEAFF; cdr3_nt: TGTGCCAGCTCACCAGTGGGGGGGACCCTGGTGGAAGCTTTCTTT
d_call: NA; clone_size: NA; v_call: TRBV6-5; j_call: TRBJ2-7; cdr3_aa: CASSPPGRDSYEQYF; cdr3_nt: TGTGCCAGCAGTCCGCCAGGCAGGGACTCCTACGAGCAGTACTTC
d_call: TRBD1; clone_size: NA; v_call: TRBV5-6; j_call: TRBJ2-7; cdr3_aa: CASSLGTVYEQYF; cdr3_nt: TGTGCCAGCAGCTTAGGGACAGTCTACGAGCAGTACTTC
d_call: NA; clone_size: NA; v_call: TRBV25-1; j_call: TRBJ2-3; cdr3_aa: CASSDTGSTDTQYF; cdr3_nt: TGTGCCAGCAGTGATACGGGTAGCACAGATACGCAGTATTTT
d_call: NA; clone_size: NA; v_call: TRBV5-4; j_call: TRBJ2-5; cdr3_aa: CASSPYRQTQYF; cdr3_nt: TGTGCCAGCAGCCCTTACAGGCAGACCCAGTACTTC
d_call: NA; clone_size: NA; v_call: TRBV2; j_call: TRBJ2-1; cdr3_aa: CASSVLNEQFF; cdr3_nt: TGTGCCAGCAGTGTACTGAATGAGCAGTTCTTC
d_call: TRBD2; clone_size: NA; v_call: TRBV2; j_call: TRBJ2-1; cdr3_aa: CASSVLAAFNEQFF; cdr3_nt: TGTGCCAGCAGCGTACTAGCGGCGTTTAATGAGCAGTTCTTC
d_call: NA; clone_size: NA; v_call: TRBV6-5; j_call: TRBJ2-7; cdr3_aa: CASSASPLLEQYF; cdr3_nt: TGTGCCAGCAGTGCAAGTCCTCTACTCGAGCAGTACTTC
d_call: TRBD2; clone_size: once; v_call: TRBV9; j_call: TRBJ2-1; cdr3_aa: CASSVASGGQFF; cdr3_nt: TGTGCCAGCAGCGTAGCGAGCGGGGGGCAGTTCTTC
d_call: NA; clone_size: NA; v_call: TRBV5-1; j_call: TRBJ2-7; cdr3_aa: CASSLVQGHYEQYF; cdr3_nt: TGCGCCAGCAGCTTGGTTCAGGGACACTACGAGCAGTACTTC
d_call: NA; clone_size: NA; v_call: TRBV6-5; j_call: TRBJ2-1; cdr3_aa: CASSYSNIGYQFF; cdr3_nt: TGTGCCAGCAGTTACTCGAATATCGGTTACCAGTTCTTC
d_call: NA; clone_size: NA; v_call: TRBV6-5; j_call: TRBJ1-2; cdr3_aa: CASSYSPGRPTGGYTF; cdr3_nt: TGTGCCAGCAGTTACTCCCCAGGACGGCCTACAGGAGGCTACACCTTC
d_call: TRBD1; clone_size: NA; v_call: TRBV5-6; j_call: TRBJ2-7; cdr3_aa: CASSLGTGRYEQYF; cdr3_nt: TGTGCCAGCAGCCTCGGGACAGGGCGGTACGAGCAGTACTTC
d_call: NA; clone_size: NA; v_call: TRBV27; j_call: TRBJ2-1; cdr3_aa: CASSSRLVSFHNEQFF; cdr3_nt: TGTGCCAGCAGTTCCCGACTAGTCTCCTTCCACAATGAGCAGTTCTTC
d_call: NA; clone_size: NA; v_call: TRBV28; j_call: TRBJ1-5; cdr3_aa: CASSYYVRRRENQPQHF; cdr3_nt: TGTGCCAGCAGTTACTATGTCCGGCGGAGGGAGAATCAGCCCCAGCATTTT
d_call: TRBD1; clone_size: NA; v_call: TRBV28; j_call: TRBJ2-1; cdr3_aa: CASSFPPRGGPYNEQFF; cdr3_nt: TGTGCCAGCAGTTTCCCCCCCCGAGGGGGCCCTTACAATGAGCAGTTCTTC